The next 14 T cell receptor beta chains were all read from a single sample in a study of T cell repertoires in cytomegalovirus infection. No antigen has been identified for these receptors. TCRdb reprocessed the reads via MiXCR and lists one record per CDR3 protein. The data contain fewer than 1,000,000 distinct CDR3 sequences, around 32% of them seen just once; the ten biggest clones take up 10% to 15%. The sample consisted of cultured CD8+ T cells from PBMCs, taken from culture after CMV antigen stimulation. These receptors all stem from a human donor in good health (CMV status not recorded). Some clones in this sample may be carry-over from other donors' samples.

This clonotype came up a few times. The chain couples TRBV12-3 or TRBV12-4 to TRBJ1-2, with 8 bases matching TRBD1. This CDR3 contains 14 residues. V dropped 3 bases and J dropped 7; count of bases not matched to a gene: 7. The CDR3: CASSFGQGAGGYTF. The CDR3 DNA follows: TGTGCCAGCAGTTTCGGGCAGGGGGCCGGTGGCTACACCTTC.

The V and J genes are TRBV2 and TRBJ1-4; no clear D gene. There are 17 residues in the CDR3. The V end lost 0 bases, the J end lost 8 bases, and 19 bases lay between the germline ends. Germline loops: CDR1 SNHLY, CDR2 FYNNEI. Here the CDR3 DNA reads TGTGCCAGCAGTGAAGCGCTTATCCTGGAGGATGAGGAAAAACTGTTTTTT. This encodes CASSEALILEDEEKLFF.

Only a few counts were recorded for this clonotype. The rearrangement joins TRBV7-6 to TRBJ1-2; D not resolved. V was clipped by 0 bases and J by 4 bases, with 15 bases between them. In germline, CDR1 is SGHVS, CDR2 FNYEAQ. This CDR3 is built from 16 residues. DNA of the CDR3: TGTGCCAGCAGCTTAGCTGAGGGTCGCGGGTCCTATGGCTACACCTTC. It yields the protein CASSLAEGRGSYGYTF.

Worth noting for this clonotype: Sequence at one end of the junction differs from germline and may be a read error. The V gene is TRBV7-2, the J gene TRBJ1-3; D call uncertain. Per the germline V gene, CDR1 is SGHTA and CDR2 is FQGNSA. CDR3 size: 11 residues. CDR3 loop: CASSPGNSIYF. In nucleotides, the CDR3 is TGTGCCAGCAGCCCCGGAAACTCCATATATTTT.

This clonotype was observed a handful of times. This sequence joins TRBV9 and TRBJ1-5, with a weak D call TRBD1 (5 bases). The CDR3 extends over 16 amino acids. The germline gives CDR1 SGDLS, CDR2 YYNGEE. The ends were cut back, 0 bases at V and 4 bases at J, with 14 bases in the middle. CDR3 bases: TGTGCCAGCAGCGTAGATGCTGGGACGGGGAATCAGCCCCAGCATTTT. Encoded protein: CASSVDAGTGNQPQHF. The full variable domain, completed using reference TRBV9 and TRBJ1-5, is DSGVTQTPKHLITATGQRVTLRCSPRSGDLSVYWYQQSLDQGLQFLIQYYNGEERAKGNILERFSAQQFPDLHSELNLSSLELGDSALYFCASSVDAGTGNQPQHFGDGTRLSIL.

This clonotype was found a few times. This chain links TRBV7-6 with TRBJ2-7; D not resolved. Germline values: CDR1 SGHVS, CDR2 FNYEAQ. The CDR3 runs 14 residues. V was clipped by 5 bases and J by 2 bases, with 13 bases between them. The CDR3 DNA reads as TGTGCCAGCAGCACGGACCGTAACGCCTACGAGCAGTACTTC. It codes for CASSTDRNAYEQYF.

V gene TRBV7-9 combines with J gene TRBJ1-4; no clear D gene. Germline CDR1 SEHNR, CDR2 FQNEAQ (reference sequence). Trimming shortened V by 4 bases and J by 1 base, and 25 bases separated the two germline ends. This CDR3 contains 20 residues. The CDR3 nucleotides read TGTGCCAGCAGCTCCACTGGCGGGCCTGAGGGTTTTGGAACTAATGAAAAACTGTTTTTT. This translates into CASSSTGGPEGFGTNEKLFF.

Ten or more counts support this clonotype. The chain joins TRBV12-3 or TRBV12-4 to TRBJ2-1; 8 bases agree with TRBD2. The CDR3 contains 15 residues. Trimming at V came to 3 bases and at J to 9 bases, leaving 10 bases not matched to a gene. This chain's CDR3 is CASSFQTGGAAEQFF. DNA of the CDR3: TGTGCCAGCAGTTTCCAGACCGGGGGGGCAGCTGAGCAGTTCTTC.

This clonotype was seen a handful of times. This chain links TRBV6-6 with TRBJ1-2; maybe TRBD1 (5 bases). The V end was cut by 8 bases, the J end by 1 base, with 20 bases between. Germline CDR1 MNHNY, CDR2 SVGAGI (reference sequence). The CDR3 has 16 amino acids. In DNA form, the CDR3 reads TGTGCCAGCTCCTACCCCCGGGACGGAGATAACTATGGCTACACCTTC. The encoded protein is CASSYPRDGDNYGYTF.

Regarding this clonotype: Just one base apart from a much larger clone, this may be a read error. J is TRBJ2-1 and V is TRBV7-4, with 11 bases aligning to TRBD2. The CDR3 extends over 15 amino acids. Germline CDR1 reads SGHVT; CDR2 reads SQSDAQ. The CDR3 reads CTSSLPLAGDNEQFF. The DNA for the CDR3 is TGTACCAGCAGCTTACCACTAGCGGGGGACAATGAGCAGTTCTTC.

This clonotype was counted many times. This rearrangement joins TRBV7-2 to TRBJ1-1; D remains ambiguous. V was cut by 5 bases and J by 2 bases, with 12 bases left in between. This CDR3 is built from 14 residues. Germline assignment: CDR1 SGHTA and CDR2 FQGNSA. CDR3 amino acids: CASSPAMANTEAFF. CDR3 sequence (DNA): TGTGCCAGCAGCCCAGCCATGGCCAACACTGAAGCTTTCTTT. Combining the CDR3 with reference TRBV7-2 and TRBJ1-1 gives the whole variable domain GAGVSQSPSNKVTEKGKDVELRCDPISGHTALYWYRQSLGQGLEFLIYFQGNSAPDKSGLPSDRFSAERTGGSVSTLTIQRTQQEDSAVYLCASSPAMANTEAFFGQGTRLTVV.

Only a few counts were recorded for this clonotype. This rearrangement joins TRBV2 to TRBJ1-1; D not certain. Germline assignment: CDR1 SNHLY and CDR2 FYNNEI. Trimming removed 7 bases at V and 5 bases at J, with 11 bases between. The CDR3 length is 12 residues. This CDR3 reads CASNGEATEAFF. In nucleotides, the CDR3 is TGTGCCAGCAATGGGGAAGCAACTGAAGCTTTCTTT.

To note about this clonotype: It may be a read error: a sequence one base away is much more abundant. This chain uses TRBV6-1 with TRBJ2-7; possibly TRBD1 for D (5 bases). CDR1 and CDR2 (germline): MNHNS, SASEGT. The germline V and J ends were trimmed by 4 bases and 0 bases, with 13 bases remaining between them. CDR3 size: 15 residues. CDR3 nucleotides: TGTGCCAGCAGTGGGGGCCGTCTACCCTCCTACGAGCAGTACTTC. Translated, it gives CASSGGRLPSYEQYF.

The chain is built from TRBV13 and TRBJ2-7; TRBD1 is a possible D gene (6 bases). Between the trimmed V and J ends, which lost 5 bases and 7 bases, there was a span of 15 bases. The CDR3 contains 13 residues. Germline V CDR1 and CDR2: PRHDT, FYEKMQ (reference sequence). CDR3 DNA sequence: TGTGCCAGCAGCCTGGGACACCCTCAGGAGCAGTACTTC. Its translation is CASSLGHPQEQYF.